This T cell receptor beta chain was captured by sequencing in a study of radiotherapy plus CTLA-4 blockade in lung cancer. Across the study: Disease control reached 31%, with objective responses in around 20%.

Lung cancer patients with chemo-refractory metastatic non-small-cell disease were given focal radiation plus CTLA-4 blockade with ipilimumab. Of note for this clone: Its target is unknown.

Germline lookup yields CDR1 GTSNPN and CDR2 SVGIG (reference sequence). The CDR3 spans 13 residues. V lost 3 bases and J lost 1, with 7 bases in between. Assay: immunoSEQ multiplex PCR; the TCRdb copy retains only in-frame clones and omits some. The table shows 86,000 or so clones, with around 76% occurring only once. Whole-study results and caveats: Peripheral blood showed expansion of tumor-derived TCR clones after radiotherapy and ipilimumab.

Sequences were derived from peripheral blood, sampled from a patient treated with radiotherapy plus ipilimumab. The chain employs TRBV30 and TRBJ2-1; D uncertain. The receptor's source is a human donor with non-small cell lung cancer who had a partial response to radiotherapy plus ipilimumab. Some clones in this sample may be carry-over from other donors' samples. Here the CDR3 reads CAWSPNSYNEQFF. CDR3 DNA sequence: TGTGCCTGGAGCCCAAATTCCTACAATGAGCAGTTCTTC.